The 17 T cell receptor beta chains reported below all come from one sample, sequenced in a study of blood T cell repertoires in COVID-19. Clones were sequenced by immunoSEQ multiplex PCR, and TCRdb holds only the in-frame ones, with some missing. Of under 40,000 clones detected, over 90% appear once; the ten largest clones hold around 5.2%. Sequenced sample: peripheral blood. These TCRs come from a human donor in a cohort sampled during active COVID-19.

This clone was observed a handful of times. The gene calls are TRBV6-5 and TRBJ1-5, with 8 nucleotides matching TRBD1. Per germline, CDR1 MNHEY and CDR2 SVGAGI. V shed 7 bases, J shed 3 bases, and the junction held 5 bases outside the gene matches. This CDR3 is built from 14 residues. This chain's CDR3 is CASKRTGNNQPQHF. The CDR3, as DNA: TGTGCCAGCAAAAGGACAGGGAACAATCAGCCCCAGCATTTT.

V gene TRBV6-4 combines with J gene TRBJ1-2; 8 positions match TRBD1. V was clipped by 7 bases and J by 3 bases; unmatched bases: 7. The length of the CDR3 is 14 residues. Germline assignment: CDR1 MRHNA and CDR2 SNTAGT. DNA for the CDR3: TGTGCCAGCAAGGCCGGACAGGGACACTATGGCTACACCTTC. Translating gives CASKAGQGHYGYTF.

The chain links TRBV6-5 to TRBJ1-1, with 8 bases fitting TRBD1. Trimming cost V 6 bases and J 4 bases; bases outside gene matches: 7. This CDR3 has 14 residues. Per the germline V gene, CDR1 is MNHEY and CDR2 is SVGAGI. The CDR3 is CASRLTGGGTEAFF. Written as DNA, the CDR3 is TGTGCCAGCAGGCTTACAGGGGGAGGCACTGAAGCTTTCTTT.

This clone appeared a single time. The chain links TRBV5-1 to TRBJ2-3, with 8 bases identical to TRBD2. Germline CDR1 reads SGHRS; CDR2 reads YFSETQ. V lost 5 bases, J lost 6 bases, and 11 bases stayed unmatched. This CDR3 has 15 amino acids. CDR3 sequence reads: CASRVAGSGLDTQYF. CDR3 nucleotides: TGCGCCAGCAGAGTAGCGGGGTCCGGGTTGGATACGCAGTATTTT. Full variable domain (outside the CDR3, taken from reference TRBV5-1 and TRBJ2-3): KAGVTQTPRYLIKTRGQQVTLSCSPISGHRSVSWYQQTPGQGLQFLFEYFSETQRNKGNFPGRFSGRQFSNSRSEMNVSTLELGDSALYLCASRVAGSGLDTQYFGPGTRLTVL.

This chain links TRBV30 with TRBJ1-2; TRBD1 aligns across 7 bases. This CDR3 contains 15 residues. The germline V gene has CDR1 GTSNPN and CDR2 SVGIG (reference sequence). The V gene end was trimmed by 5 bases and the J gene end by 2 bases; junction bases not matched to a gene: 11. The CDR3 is CAWLSLGGSNYGYTF. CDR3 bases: TGTGCCTGGTTGTCTTTAGGGGGCTCAAACTATGGCTACACCTTC. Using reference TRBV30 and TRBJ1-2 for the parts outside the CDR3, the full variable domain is SQTIHQWPATLVQPVGSPLSLECTVEGTSNPNLYWYRQAAGRGLQLLFYSVGIGQISSEVPQNLSASRPQDRQFILSSKKLLLSDSGFYLCAWLSLGGSNYGYTFGSGTRLTVV.

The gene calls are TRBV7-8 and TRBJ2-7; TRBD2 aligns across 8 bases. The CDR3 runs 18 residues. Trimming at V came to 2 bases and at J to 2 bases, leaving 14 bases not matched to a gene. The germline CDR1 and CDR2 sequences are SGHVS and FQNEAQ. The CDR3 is CASSLTVGGGYPTYEQYF. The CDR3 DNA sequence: TGTGCCAGCAGCTTAACGGTTGGCGGGGGGTACCCCACCTACGAGCAGTACTTC.

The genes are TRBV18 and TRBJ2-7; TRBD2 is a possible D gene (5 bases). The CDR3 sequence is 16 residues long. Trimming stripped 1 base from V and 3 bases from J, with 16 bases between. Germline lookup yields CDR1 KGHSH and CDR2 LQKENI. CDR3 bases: TGTGCCAGCTCACCACAGGAGGCACGGTTCTACTACGAGCAGTACTTC. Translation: CASSPQEARFYYEQYF.

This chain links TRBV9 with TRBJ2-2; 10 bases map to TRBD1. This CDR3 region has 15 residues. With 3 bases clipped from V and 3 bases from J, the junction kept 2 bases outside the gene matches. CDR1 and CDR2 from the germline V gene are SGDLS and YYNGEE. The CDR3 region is CASSGQGAHTGELFF. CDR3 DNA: TGTGCCAGCAGCGGACAGGGGGCACACACCGGGGAGCTGTTTTTT.

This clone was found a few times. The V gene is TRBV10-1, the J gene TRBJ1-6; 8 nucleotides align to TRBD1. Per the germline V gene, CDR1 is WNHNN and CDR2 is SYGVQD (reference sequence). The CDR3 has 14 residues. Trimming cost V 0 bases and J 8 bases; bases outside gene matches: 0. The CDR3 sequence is CASSESTGDSPLHF. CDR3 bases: TGCGCCAGCAGTGAGTCGACAGGGGATTCACCCCTCCACTTT.

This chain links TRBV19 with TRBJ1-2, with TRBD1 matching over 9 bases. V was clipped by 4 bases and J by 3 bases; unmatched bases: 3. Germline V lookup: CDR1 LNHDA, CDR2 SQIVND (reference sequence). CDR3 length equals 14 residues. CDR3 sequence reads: CASSTGTGYYGYTF. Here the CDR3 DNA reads TGTGCCAGTAGTACCGGGACAGGGTACTATGGCTACACCTTC.

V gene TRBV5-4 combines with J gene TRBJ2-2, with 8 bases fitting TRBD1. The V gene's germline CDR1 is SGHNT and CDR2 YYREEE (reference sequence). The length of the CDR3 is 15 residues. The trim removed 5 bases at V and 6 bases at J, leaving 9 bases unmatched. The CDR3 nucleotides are TGTGCCAGCAGACATGGGCAGGGGGCTGCCGGGGAGCTGTTTTTT. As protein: CASRHGQGAAGELFF. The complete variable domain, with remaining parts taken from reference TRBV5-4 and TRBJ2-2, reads ETGVTQSPTHLIKTRGQQVTLRCSSQSGHNTVSWYQQALGQGPQFIFQYYREEENGRGNFPPRFSGLQFPNYSSELNVNALELDDSALYLCASRHGQGAAGELFFGEGSRLTVL.

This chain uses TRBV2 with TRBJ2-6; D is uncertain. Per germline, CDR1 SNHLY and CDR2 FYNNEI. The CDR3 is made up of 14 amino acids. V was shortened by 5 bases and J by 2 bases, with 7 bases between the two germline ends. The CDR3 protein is CASSPLAGANVLTF. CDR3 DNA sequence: TGTGCCAGCAGTCCATTAGCTGGGGCCAACGTCCTGACTTTC.

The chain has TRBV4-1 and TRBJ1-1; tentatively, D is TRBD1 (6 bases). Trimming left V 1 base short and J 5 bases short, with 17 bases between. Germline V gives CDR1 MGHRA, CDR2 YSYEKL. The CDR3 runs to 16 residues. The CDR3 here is CASSQGSWGLRTEAFF. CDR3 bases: TGCGCCAGCAGCCAAGGATCGTGGGGGCTGAGGACTGAAGCTTTCTTT.

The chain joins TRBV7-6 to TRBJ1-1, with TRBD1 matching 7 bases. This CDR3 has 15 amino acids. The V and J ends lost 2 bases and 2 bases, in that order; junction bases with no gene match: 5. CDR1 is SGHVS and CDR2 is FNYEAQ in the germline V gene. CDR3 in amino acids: CASSLTGAANTEAFF. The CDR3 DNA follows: TGTGCCAGCAGCTTAACAGGGGCGGCCAACACTGAAGCTTTCTTT.

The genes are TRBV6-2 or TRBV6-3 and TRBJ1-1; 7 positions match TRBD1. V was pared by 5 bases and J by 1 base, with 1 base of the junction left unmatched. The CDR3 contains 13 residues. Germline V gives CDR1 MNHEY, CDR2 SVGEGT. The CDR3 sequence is CASSRQGNTEAFF. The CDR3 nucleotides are TGTGCCAGCAGTAGACAGGGGAACACTGAAGCTTTCTTT.

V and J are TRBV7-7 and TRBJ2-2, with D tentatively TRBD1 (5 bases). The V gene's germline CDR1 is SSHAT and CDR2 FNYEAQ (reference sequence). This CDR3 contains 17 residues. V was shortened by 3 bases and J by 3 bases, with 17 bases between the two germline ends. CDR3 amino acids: CASSFSQARVDTGELFF. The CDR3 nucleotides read TGTGCCAGCAGCTTCTCCCAAGCCAGGGTGGACACCGGGGAGCTGTTTTTT. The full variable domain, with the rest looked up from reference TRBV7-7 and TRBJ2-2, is GAGVSQSPRYKVTKRGQDVTLRCDPISSHATLYWYQQALGQGPEFLTYFNYEAQPDKSGLPSDRFSAERPEGSISTLTIQRTEQRDSAMYRCASSFSQARVDTGELFFGEGSRLTVL.

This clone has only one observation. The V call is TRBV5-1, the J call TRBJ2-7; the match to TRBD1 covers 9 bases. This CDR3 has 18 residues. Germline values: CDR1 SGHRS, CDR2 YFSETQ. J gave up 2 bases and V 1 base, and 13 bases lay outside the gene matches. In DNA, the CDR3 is TGCGCCAGCAGCTTGAGGACAGGGGCTCCGAGATCGGCCTACGAGCAGTACTTC. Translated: CASSLRTGAPRSAYEQYF.